This T cell receptor (beta chain) was identified during a study of T-cell reconstitution after alpha-beta-depleted transplantation in children. Unique molecular identifiers were incorporated when the TCRbeta library was constructed. TCRdb reprocessed the PCR reads via MiXCR and lists one record per CDR3 protein. The sample lists 97,000 or so distinct CDR3 sequences; 5% to 6% were seen once. Study-level findings and limits: Expanded clones from the graft, numbering several hundred, reportedly supplied alpha-beta T cells about two months after transplant. Most T-cell counts and diversity one year after the transplant came from T cells that were newly produced. In some patients, recipient T cells and intrathymic progenitors surviving conditioning explained high day-60 diversity.

Germline CDR1 and CDR2: DFQATT and SNEGSKA (reference sequence). The CDR3 has 12 residues. With 1 base removed from V and 4 bases from J, the gap between germline ends came to 5 bases. This clonotype was observed at least ten times. Its antigen remains unknown. The receptor's source is a female patient aged 2 to 10 who had a stem cell transplant for Fanconi anemia, so the T cells may come from the graft donor. The chain is built from TRBV20-1 and TRBJ1-5; TRBD1 is a possible D gene (5 bases). Sequenced here: PBMCs, mostly from graft donor cells, sampled 60 days after TCRalphabeta/CD19-depleted stem cell transplant. CDR3 sequence: CSARGGNQPQHF. Here the CDR3 DNA reads TGCAGTGCTAGAGGGGGGAATCAGCCCCAGCATTTT.